The T cell receptor beta chain described here comes from a study of breast tumors, draining lymph nodes, adjacent tissues. Axillary draining lymph nodes of breast cancer patients supplied the node samples. About this clonotype itself: One junction end does not reproduce the germline sequence, and a read error may be involved.

TCRdb re-called the multiplex PCR reads through MiXCR, storing one row per CDR3 protein. The sample lists approximately 130,000 distinct CDR3 sequences, 21% seen once, with 2% to 2.5% in the top ten. The receptor's source is a female donor with breast cancer. Some clones in this sample may be carry-over from other donors' samples. Sequencing was done on a sample of axillary lymph node tissue.

CDR3 sequence reads: CATSDSTVAGKLFF. For the CDR3, the DNA is TGTGCCACCAGTGATTCGACAGTGGCCGGGAAGCTGTTTTTC. The chain combines TRBV24-1 with TRBJ2-2, with D tentatively TRBD1 or TRBD2 (5 bases each). From germline, CDR1 is KGHDR and CDR2 SFDVKD. The CDR3 totals 14 residues.